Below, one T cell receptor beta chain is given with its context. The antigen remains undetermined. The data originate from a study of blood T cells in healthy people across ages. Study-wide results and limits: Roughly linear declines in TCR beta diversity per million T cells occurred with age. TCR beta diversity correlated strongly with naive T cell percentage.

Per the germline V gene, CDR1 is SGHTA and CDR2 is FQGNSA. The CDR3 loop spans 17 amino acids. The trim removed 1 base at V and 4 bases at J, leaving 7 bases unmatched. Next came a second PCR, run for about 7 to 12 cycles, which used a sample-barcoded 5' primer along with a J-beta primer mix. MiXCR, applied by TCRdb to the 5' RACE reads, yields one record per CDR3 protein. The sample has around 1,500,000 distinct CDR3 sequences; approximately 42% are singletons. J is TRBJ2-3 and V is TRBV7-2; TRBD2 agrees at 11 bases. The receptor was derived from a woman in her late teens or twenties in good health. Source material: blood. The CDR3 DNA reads TGTGCCAGCAGCTTAGTCGGGGGACTAGCGGCCCCAGATACGCAGTATTTT. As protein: CASSLVGGLAAPDTQYF.